The sequence of this TCR beta chain was determined in a study of T cell responses to AZD1222 COVID-19 vaccine (TCRdb year 2021). General notes on the study: AZD1222 recipients with second doses at about 4 weeks or about 12 weeks were pooled, because spike-specific TCR depth and breadth did not differ between schedules. TCR sequencing covered approximately 230 trial participants: 207 given two doses of AZD1222 and about 26 given two doses of MenACWY control vaccine. Trial participants were enrolled by age into 18-55, 56-69 and 70-plus year subgroups, with about 150, 28 and 57 TCR-sequenced participants respectively. The paper as a whole reports these results and caveats: In the small 56-69-year group, the increase in depth fell short of significance, most likely because of low power. Most participants were white British and females outnumbered males, and the authors suggested that clonal diversity may have been underestimated. After two AZD1222 doses, both the breadth and the depth of spike-specific TCRs were significantly higher than at day 0 and than in MenACWY recipients. Conclusions about previously exposed vaccinees were limited because only a handful of AZD1222 recipients were SARS-CoV-2 seropositive at baseline. Reportedly, close to half of the unique spike-specific TCRs recognized epitopes lying outside the regions that are mutated in the B.1.351 and B.1.1.7 variants. Because no day 14 peak-response samples were available, the repertoires could be characterized only after the peak T cell response. The vaccine-associated CD4 TCRs covered the entire spike protein, and the dominant responses fell in regions 160-218 and 743-854.

Details on this clone: The target of this receptor is not known. No base qualities exist here, and no much larger clone lies one base off it.

Per the germline V gene, SNHLY is the CDR1 and FYNNEI is the CDR2. The junction carries 15 bases between V and J, which are trimmed by 4 bases and 4 bases respectively. The CDR3 starts with the cysteine, ends with the phenylalanine, and has 15 residues. CDR3 DNA only is kept here, 45 bases in frame from base 1. The CDR3 regions of human TCRbeta chains were subjected to immunosequencing. The original pipeline was this. Repertoire TCRs were matched against a reference library of SARS-CoV-2-specific TCRs generated with the MIRA antigen-specificity platform. Breadth was defined as the fraction of unique TCRs that were SARS-CoV-2-associated, and depth was defined as the fraction of total T cells that were SARS-CoV-2-associated. Using the MIRA data, every spike-specific TCR was mapped to the spike region that the TCR reacted to and assigned to either a CD4 or a CD8 class. Log10-transformed breadth and depth values were compared by one-way ANOVA with Sidak's multiple comparisons tests. Not all clones reach the TCRdb copy of this immuneACCESS table, which keeps in-frame sequences only. Checked studies attribute under half of the gap to unresolved V genes and leave the rest unexplained. D and trimming come from the DNA, and the V and J calls and clone size come from that table. The sample table lists 100,000 to 150,000 clones, about nine tenths of them with a count of one. The ten biggest clones cover 6.3% of the sample.

The time point label corresponds to: baseline before first vaccination. Samples from vaccinated people were obtained from the UK trials COV001 and COV002, which included a single-blind randomized controlled phase 2/3 trial of AZD1222 (ChAdOx1 nCoV-19) in healthy adults. For TCRbeta chain sequencing, PBMC samples from trial participants were taken at day 0 and at day 28 after the second dose. The chain couples TRBV2 to TRBJ2-3; the D gene lacks a confident call. The sequenced sample was peripheral blood, obtained on day 0 of AZD1222 vaccination. This TCR derives from an adult in good health. The DNA sequence is given as TGTGCCAGCAGTGGAGAGACACCCGTCGCAGATACGCAGTATTTT. It codes for CASSGETPVADTQYF.